This T cell receptor beta chain was sequenced in a study of cytomegalovirus exposure and HLA in healthy donors. Sequencing used immunoSEQ multiplex PCR; TCRdb keeps in-frame clones, though not all of them. Here the sample spans hundreds of thousands of clones, approximately 87% being singletons. The donors were members of the approximately 120-subject validation cohort (separate from the roughly 660-subject first cohort). The CDR3 consists of 14 residues. The V and J ends lost 2 bases and 3 bases, in that order; junction bases with no gene match: 3. Germline V lookup: CDR1 MNHEY, CDR2 SMNVEV (reference sequence).

The genes are TRBV27 and TRBJ1-2; 7 nucleotides agree with TRBD1. The sequence came from a woman aged 18 to 35 in good health and CMV-seronegative. The sequenced material came from PBMCs. The CDR3 is CASSLGRGYYGYTF. In DNA, the CDR3 is TGTGCCAGCAGTTTAGGCAGGGGGTACTATGGCTACACCTTC.